The rows below give T cell receptor beta chains drawn from one sample of a study of lymphopenia after photon versus proton radiotherapy. Here immunoSEQ multiplex PCR was the method, and the copy in TCRdb shows in-frame clones only, minus some. The sample comprises some 29,000 clones, roughly 89% of which are singletons, and about 50% rests with the top ten. The sample here was peripheral blood, taken from a patient treated with proton-based radiotherapy. Every receptor here comes from a woman in her fifties or sixties with cholangiocarcinoma. Some clones in this sample may be carry-over from other donors' samples. CDR3s include the opening cysteine and the closing phenylalanine or tryptophan. Each record gives: CDR3 DNA, CDR3 protein, J gene, clone size, V gene, D gene. A D gene is named only where the DNA matches it firmly. Rows may omit the clone size; those that give it use once, few, many or a size class.

DNA: TGTGCCAGCAGCTACTACGCGCCCAGCTCCTACAATGAGCAGTTCTTC
CDR3: CASSYYAPSSYNEQFF
J: TRBJ2-1
size: .
V: TRBV7-6
D: .

DNA: TGTGCCAGCTCACCGGGGCAGGCGACCTACAATGAGCAGTTCTTC
CDR3: CASSPGQATYNEQFF
J: TRBJ2-1
size: .
V: TRBV18
D: .

DNA: TGCAGCGTTGTGGGGGCCCGGAGGGCCACAGATACGCAGTATTTT
CDR3: CSVVGARRATDTQYF
J: TRBJ2-3
size: .
V: TRBV29-1
D: .

DNA: TGTGCCAGCAGCTTAGATGGGCGGGGGGGTCACACTGAAGCTTTCTTT
CDR3: CASSLDGRGGHTEAFF
J: TRBJ1-1
size: .
V: TRBV11-2
D: .

DNA: TGTGCCAGCAGCTTACGGAACACAGATACGCAGTATTTT
CDR3: CASSLRNTDTQYF
J: TRBJ2-3
size: .
V: TRBV7-2
D: .

DNA: TGTGCCAGCTCACCGGCCGGACAGGGGGCCGCTGAAGCTTTCTTT
CDR3: CASSPAGQGAAEAFF
J: TRBJ1-1
size: .
V: TRBV18
D: TRBD1

DNA: TGTGCCAGCAGCTCAAGGACAGGGGGGGTCGGGGAGACCCAGTACTTC
CDR3: CASSSRTGGVGETQYF
J: TRBJ2-5
size: .
V: TRBV11-2
D: TRBD1

DNA: TGTGCCAGCAGCTCTCAGGGCACAGATACGCAGTATTTT
CDR3: CASSSQGTDTQYF
J: TRBJ2-3
size: .
V: TRBV7-9
D: .

DNA: TGCGCCAGCAGCTTGGTTGGGACAGGGAATGAGCAGTTCTTC
CDR3: CASSLVGTGNEQFF
J: TRBJ2-1
size: once
V: TRBV5-1
D: TRBD1

DNA: TGTGCCAGCGCCTATCGGGGATCACCCGACCTTGTCGATGAGCAGTTCTTC
CDR3: CASAYRGSPDLVDEQFF
J: TRBJ2-1
size: few
V: TRBV27
D: .

DNA: TGTGCCAGCCGCCGGCAGGGAGACACCGGGGAGCTGTTTTTT
CDR3: CASRRQGDTGELFF
J: TRBJ2-2
size: few
V: TRBV27
D: .

DNA: TGTGCCAGCAGCTTCCAAGGGCAGGGGACTGAAGCTTTCTTT
CDR3: CASSFQGQGTEAFF
J: TRBJ1-1
size: once
V: TRBV7-8
D: .

DNA: TGCGCCAGCAGCCAAGAGGTGGGCGGACCCCGGGATACGCAGTATTTT
CDR3: CASSQEVGGPRDTQYF
J: TRBJ2-3
size: .
V: TRBV4-1
D: .

DNA: TGCGCCAGCAGCCAAGTGGATATGGGACTAGCGTCCAATGAGCAGTTCTTC
CDR3: CASSQVDMGLASNEQFF
J: TRBJ2-1
size: .
V: TRBV4-1
D: TRBD2

DNA: TGTGCCAGCTCGAGTCAGGGAGGCAATCAGCCCCAGCATTTT
CDR3: CASSSQGGNQPQHF
J: TRBJ1-5
size: .
V: TRBV18
D: .

DNA: TGTGCCAGCAGCGTAGGAGGTTTTGACTACGAGCAGTACTTC
CDR3: CASSVGGFDYEQYF
J: TRBJ2-7
size: .
V: TRBV9
D: .

DNA: TGCAGCGTTCAGCGGAGCTCCTACAATGAGCAGTTCTTC
CDR3: CSVQRSSYNEQFF
J: TRBJ2-1
size: .
V: TRBV29-1
D: .

DNA: TGTGCCAGCAGCACGCGGGAGAACACCGGGGAGCTGTTTTTT
CDR3: CASSTRENTGELFF
J: TRBJ2-2
size: .
V: TRBV5-4
D: .

DNA: TGTGCCAGCAGCTTATCCAGTCAATACGAGCAGTACTTC
CDR3: CASSLSSQYEQYF
J: TRBJ2-7
size: .
V: TRBV7-2
D: .

DNA: TGTGCCAGCAGCTTATCTGTTACTGACTATGGCTACACCTTC
CDR3: CASSLSVTDYGYTF
J: TRBJ1-2
size: .
V: TRBV7-3
D: .

DNA: TGTGCCAGCTCACCAGGAGAACACATTGAAGCTTTCTTT
CDR3: CASSPGEHIEAFF
J: TRBJ1-1
size: .
V: TRBV18
D: .

DNA: TGCGCCAGCAGGCCAACCGGGACAGAGAATGAAAAACTGTTTTTT
CDR3: CASRPTGTENEKLFF
J: TRBJ1-4
size: .
V: TRBV5-1
D: TRBD1

DNA: TGTGCCAGCAGCCAGGTAGCGGGGGGGCGTGGGGAGCAGTTCTTC
CDR3: CASSQVAGGRGEQFF
J: TRBJ2-1
size: .
V: TRBV4-2
D: TRBD2

DNA: TGTGCCAGCAGCACCCGGACAGAGATGAACACTGAAGCTTTCTTT
CDR3: CASSTRTEMNTEAFF
J: TRBJ1-1
size: .
V: TRBV7-6
D: .

DNA: TGTGCCAGCTCCTGGCTAGCGGGAGGGCCCGGGACCCAGTACTTC
CDR3: CASSWLAGGPGTQYF
J: TRBJ2-5
size: .
V: TRBV19
D: TRBD2

DNA: TGTGCCAGCAGTGCTCGACAGGGGAAAGGTGAGCAGCCCCAGCATTTT
CDR3: CASSARQGKGEQPQHF
J: TRBJ1-5
size: .
V: TRBV6-1
D: TRBD1

DNA: TGCGCCAGCAGCCCACAGGGGTGGGGAGCTTTCTTT
CDR3: CASSPQGWGAFF
J: TRBJ1-1
size: .
V: TRBV5-1
D: TRBD1

DNA: TGTGCCAGCAGCATTGTGGGTACCGCAGATACGCAGTATTTT
CDR3: CASSIVGTADTQYF
J: TRBJ2-3
size: .
V: TRBV5-6
D: .

DNA: TGTGCCAGCAGGGTTGGGACAGGCCCCCTCGAGCAGTACTTC
CDR3: CASRVGTGPLEQYF
J: TRBJ2-7
size: .
V: TRBV2
D: TRBD1

DNA: TGTGCCACCGGGACAGGGGGTCAGCCCCAGCATTTT
CDR3: CATGTGGQPQHF
J: TRBJ1-5
size: once
V: TRBV6-6
D: TRBD1

DNA: TGTGCCAGCAGCACGACAGGGGGTGGAAACACCATATATTTT
CDR3: CASSTTGGGNTIYF
J: TRBJ1-3
size: .
V: TRBV5-4
D: TRBD1

DNA: TGTGCCAGCAGAACCGGGACAGGGAATCAGCCCCAGCATTTT
CDR3: CASRTGTGNQPQHF
J: TRBJ1-5
size: once
V: TRBV6-5
D: TRBD1

DNA: TGCGCCAGCAGTCACCCTACCGATGGAGGGAGAACACGGGGGATGGGCAATCAGCCCCAGCATTTT
CDR3: CASSHPTDGGRTRGMGNQPQHF
J: TRBJ1-5
size: .
V: TRBV23-1
D: .

DNA: TGTGCCAGCAGCCATGAGATAATGTATGGCTACACCTTC
CDR3: CASSHEIMYGYTF
J: TRBJ1-2
size: few
V: TRBV11-2
D: .

DNA: TGCGCCAGCAGCCAAATTAGCGGGAGGGGCTACCAGATGGCCACCCTGTTTTTT
CDR3: CASSQISGRGYQMATLFF
J: TRBJ2-2
size: .
V: TRBV4-1
D: TRBD2

DNA: TGTGCCAGCAGCTTGGCCGGGACTTACGAGCAGTACTTC
CDR3: CASSLAGTYEQYF
J: TRBJ2-7
size: few
V: TRBV5-6
D: .

DNA: TGCAGCGTTCTGGGGGCGGAAGAGACCCAGTACTTC
CDR3: CSVLGAEETQYF
J: TRBJ2-5
size: .
V: TRBV29-1
D: .

DNA: TGTGCCAGCTCGCCCCGAGGGAACACTGAAGCTTTCTTT
CDR3: CASSPRGNTEAFF
J: TRBJ1-1
size: .
V: TRBV6-6
D: .

DNA: TGTGCCAGCAGCTTTGGGGGACCGCCGTCCTACAATGAGCAGTTCTTC
CDR3: CASSFGGPPSYNEQFF
J: TRBJ2-1
size: .
V: TRBV7-6
D: .

DNA: TGCAGTGCTTATGGACAGATCTACACCTTC
CDR3: CSAYGQIYTF
J: TRBJ1-2
size: .
V: TRBV20-1
D: .

DNA: TGTGCCAGCAGCTTGGGACAGGGGGATCAGCCCCAGCATTTT
CDR3: CASSLGQGDQPQHF
J: TRBJ1-5
size: .
V: TRBV9
D: TRBD1

DNA: TGTGCCAGCAGCTTAGCGGGATTGGGGGAGACCCAGTACTTC
CDR3: CASSLAGLGETQYF
J: TRBJ2-5
size: .
V: TRBV7-2
D: .

DNA: TGTGCCAGCAGCTTAGTTAGGGGTTCCTACGAGCAGTACTTC
CDR3: CASSLVRGSYEQYF
J: TRBJ2-7
size: .
V: TRBV7-2
D: .

DNA: TGCGCCAGCAGTCACGGGAACACTGAAGCTTTCTTT
CDR3: CASSHGNTEAFF
J: TRBJ1-1
size: .
V: TRBV23-1
D: .

DNA: TGTGCCAGCAGCGTAGGTTCAGGGCACGACACTGAAGCTTTCTTT
CDR3: CASSVGSGHDTEAFF
J: TRBJ1-1
size: .
V: TRBV9
D: .

DNA: TGTGCCTGGAGTCCGCCGAACGTGGTCACTGAAGCTTTCTTT
CDR3: CAWSPPNVVTEAFF
J: TRBJ1-1
size: .
V: TRBV30
D: .